In its sample, the clone carrying this T cell receptor beta chain was seen many times. Its target is unknown. The blood specimen was taken at initial hyperthyroidism diagnosis, before any ophthalmopathy symptoms. The sample is drawn from a study of T cells in Graves' hyperthyroidism and ophthalmopathy. Study overall: Peripheral blood was collected at initial diagnosis, before any treatment. Study-level results: Blood samples included most of the expanded thyroid clonotypes exceeding 0.001.

Amplified TCR beta CDR3 regions came from RNA transcripts. The study used the HTBI primer set for a first-round RT-PCR of the TCR CDR3. Via MiXCR, TCRdb re-called the multiplex PCR reads, giving one row per CDR3 protein. Here the sample spans fewer than 450,000 distinct CDR3 sequences, about 17% being singletons. J gave up 8 bases and V 5 bases, and 4 bases lay outside the gene matches. Germline CDR1 reads LNHDA; CDR2 reads SQIVND (reference sequence). This CDR3 has 14 amino acids. This TCR was sampled from a woman under 40 with Graves' hyperthyroidism that later progressed to Graves' ophthalmopathy. Sequenced material: blood. This chain uses TRBV19 with TRBJ1-6; 9 nucleotides line up with TRBD1. The CDR3 nucleotides read TGTGCCAGTAGTCAAGGACAGGGGCATTCACCCCTCCACTTT. It yields the protein CASSQGQGHSPLHF.